The 7 T cell receptor beta chains in this list originate from one sample, sequenced in a study of cytomegalovirus exposure and HLA in healthy donors (dated by TCRdb to 2016 to 2017). The library was generated by the immunoSEQ multiplex PCR assay. For the multiplex PCR, a mixture combining 60 forward primers for TCR Vbeta segments and 13 reverse primers for TCR Jbeta segments was used. TCRdb provides this immuneACCESS table in a form limited to in-frame rearrangements. Some clones are lacking; in checked studies, under half of them reflect an unresolved V gene, and why the rest are absent is not known. This sample lists roughly 150,000 clones; approximately 83% were detected once. Roughly 1.5% of the sample is taken by the ten largest. Sequenced: PBMCs. These receptors were obtained from a woman aged 18-35 years in good health and CMV-seronegative.

The chain has TRBV28 and TRBJ2-6; the D is unclear. Germline CDR1 is MDHEN and CDR2 is SYDVKM. V gave up 2 bases and J gave up 1 base, with 6 bases separating them. The CDR3 contains 15 residues. The CDR3 spells CASSLIGSGANVLTF. The CDR3 DNA is TGTGCCAGCAGTTTAATCGGGTCTGGGGCCAACGTCCTGACTTTC.

The chain recombines TRBV10-1 with TRBJ1-1, with TRBD1 matching over 7 bases. The germline V gene encodes CDR1 WNHNN and CDR2 SYGVQD (reference sequence). The junction had 23 bases not matched to a gene; V was cut back by 6 bases and J by 4 bases. CDR3 length: 19 residues. The CDR3 spells CASSFQVNSDRPILTEAFF. The CDR3 DNA follows: TGCGCCAGCAGCTTCCAAGTAAACTCGGACAGGCCTATACTCACTGAAGCTTTCTTT.

The chain joins TRBV11-2 to TRBJ1-6; D unclear. Germline V gives CDR1 SGHAT, CDR2 FQNNGV. Trimming cost V 7 bases and J 0 bases, with 10 bases left between them. The CDR3 consists of 15 residues. CDR3 region: CASTSKSSYNSPLHF. The CDR3 DNA reads as TGTGCCAGCACCTCGAAGAGCTCCTATAATTCACCCCTCCACTTT.

The chain couples TRBV28 to TRBJ1-5, with TRBD1 matching 8 bases. V gave up 6 bases and J gave up 5 bases; unmatched junction bases: 9. This CDR3 spans 15 amino acids. Germline CDR1 is MDHEN and CDR2 is SYDVKM. CDR3 coding DNA: TGTGCCAGCAGCCCCATAGACAGGGGCGATCAGCCCCAGCATTTT. Protein sequence: CASSPIDRGDQPQHF.

The chain couples TRBV29-1 to TRBJ2-5; 9 bases map to TRBD1. Germline V gives CDR1 SQVTM, CDR2 ANQGSEA. This CDR3 has 14 residues. Losses at the gene ends were 7 bases for V and 4 bases for J; bases not matched to a gene: 10. This chain's CDR3 is CSADSETGGETQYF. In DNA form, the CDR3 reads TGCAGCGCCGATAGTGAGACAGGGGGAGAGACCCAGTACTTC.

CDR3: CASSEAGGQGYGYTF. CDR3 in DNA: TGTGCCAGCAGTGAAGCCGGGGGACAGGGATATGGCTACACCTTC. The chain is built from TRBV6-1 and TRBJ1-2, with 9 bases lining up with TRBD1. This CDR3 contains 15 residues. The germline V gene has CDR1 MNHNS and CDR2 SASEGT. The V segment lost 0 bases and the J segment 5 bases; nucleotides outside the gene matches: 4.

This clone was observed a single time. This sequence joins TRBV10-1 and TRBJ2-7, with D possibly TRBD2 on 6 matching bases. Trimming removed 4 bases at V and 3 bases at J, with 10 bases between. This CDR3 contains 13 residues. The germline V gene encodes CDR1 WNHNN and CDR2 SYGVQD (reference sequence). CDR3 coding DNA: TGCGCCAGCAGTGTATCCGGGAGCTACGAGCAGTACTTC. This sequence encodes CASSVSGSYEQYF.